A selection of T cell receptor beta chains follows, all from one sample in a study of cytomegalovirus exposure and HLA in healthy donors. Clones were read by immunoSEQ multiplex PCR, and TCRdb kept only the in-frame ones, dropping some. This sample carries 200,000 or so clones, 75% to 90% of them seen once, and the ten largest clones take about 5.7%. Sequencing was done on a sample of PBMCs. Every receptor here comes from a man aged 40-49 years in good health and CMV-seropositive. The CDR3 runs from the conserved cysteine through the conserved F or W. D genes are given only for firm matches. Clone size, where shown, is once, few, many, or a class for clones that have expanded.

clone_size: NA
j_call: TRBJ2-5
v_call: TRBV5-1
d_call: TRBD1
cdr3_nt: TGCGCCAGCAGCCTACAGGGGGAGACCCAGTACTTC
cdr3_aa: CASSLQGETQYF

clone_size: NA
j_call: TRBJ2-1
v_call: TRBV4-3
d_call: TRBD2
cdr3_nt: TGCGCCAGCAGCCGACTACTAGCGGGGGGACTTTCGGACAATGAGCAGTTCTTC
cdr3_aa: CASSRLLAGGLSDNEQFF

clone_size: few
j_call: TRBJ1-2
v_call: TRBV5-1
d_call: TRBD1
cdr3_nt: TGCGCCAGCAGCGGGGGAGCAGGGGGGTTGAACTATGGCTACACCTTC
cdr3_aa: CASSGGAGGLNYGYTF

clone_size: NA
j_call: TRBJ2-3
v_call: TRBV6-5
d_call: TRBD2
cdr3_nt: TGTGCCAGCAGTCTTCCGGGGGGGCCTTTAGATACGCAGTATTTT
cdr3_aa: CASSLPGGPLDTQYF

clone_size: NA
j_call: TRBJ2-5
v_call: TRBV9
d_call: TRBD2
cdr3_nt: TGTGCCAGCAGCGTAGGGGGGCTAGCGGGGGACCAAGAGACCCAGTACTTC
cdr3_aa: CASSVGGLAGDQETQYF

clone_size: NA
j_call: TRBJ2-3
v_call: TRBV6-6
d_call: TRBD2
cdr3_nt: TGTGCCAGCAGTTACTACTTAGCGGGGGAGAAAGATACGCAGTATTTT
cdr3_aa: CASSYYLAGEKDTQYF

clone_size: NA
j_call: TRBJ1-1
v_call: TRBV7-8
d_call: NA
cdr3_nt: TGTGCCAGCAGCTTAGATGAGATAAACACTGAAGCTTTCTTT
cdr3_aa: CASSLDEINTEAFF

clone_size: NA
j_call: TRBJ1-5
v_call: TRBV6-5
d_call: NA
cdr3_nt: TGTGCCAGCAGTACGCAGGGTTTATTTGGCCAGCCCCAGCATTTT
cdr3_aa: CASSTQGLFGQPQHF

clone_size: few
j_call: TRBJ2-5
v_call: TRBV30
d_call: NA
cdr3_nt: TGTGCCTGGAGTGGACTGGCGATGGAGACCCAGTACTTC
cdr3_aa: CAWSGLAMETQYF

clone_size: once
j_call: TRBJ1-6
v_call: TRBV28
d_call: TRBD1
cdr3_nt: TGTGCCGCACAGGGGGGGGTTTATAATTCACCCCTCCACTTT
cdr3_aa: CAAQGGVYNSPLHF

clone_size: NA
j_call: TRBJ2-7
v_call: TRBV6-4
d_call: NA
cdr3_nt: TGTGCCAGCGGCCGGGACATGACCTCCTACGAGCAGTACTTC
cdr3_aa: CASGRDMTSYEQYF

clone_size: NA
j_call: TRBJ2-5
v_call: TRBV19
d_call: NA
cdr3_nt: TGTGCCAGTAGTATCCTTAGCGGCCAAGAGACCCAGTACTTC
cdr3_aa: CASSILSGQETQYF

clone_size: NA
j_call: TRBJ2-3
v_call: TRBV6-4
d_call: NA
cdr3_nt: TGTGCCAGCAGTGACAGGGGTTCACCTGGCACAGATACGCAGTATTTT
cdr3_aa: CASSDRGSPGTDTQYF

clone_size: NA
j_call: TRBJ1-4
v_call: TRBV9
d_call: NA
cdr3_nt: TGTGCCAGCAGCGTAGGTCAGGGGATTCCCGGTGAAAAACTGTTTTTT
cdr3_aa: CASSVGQGIPGEKLFF

clone_size: NA
j_call: TRBJ2-7
v_call: TRBV7-9
d_call: NA
cdr3_nt: TGTTCCAGCAGCTTAACCCAGTACGAGCAGTACTTC
cdr3_aa: CSSSLTQYEQYF

clone_size: few
j_call: TRBJ1-1
v_call: TRBV7-9
d_call: NA
cdr3_nt: TGTTCCAGCAGCTTAGTTCGGACAGATGAAGCTTTCTTT
cdr3_aa: CSSSLVRTDEAFF

clone_size: NA
j_call: TRBJ1-5
v_call: TRBV27
d_call: TRBD1
cdr3_nt: TGTGCCAGCACCCCCCTGACAGGGCTCAATCAGCCCCAGCATTTT
cdr3_aa: CASTPLTGLNQPQHF

clone_size: NA
j_call: TRBJ2-6
v_call: TRBV28
d_call: TRBD1
cdr3_nt: TGTGCCAGCAAGACAGGGTTTTCTGGGGCCAACGTCCTGACTTTC
cdr3_aa: CASKTGFSGANVLTF

clone_size: few
j_call: TRBJ2-5
v_call: TRBV5-1
d_call: TRBD2
cdr3_nt: TGCGCCAGCAGCTTTGGGCTAGCGGGGGTAGAGACCCAGTACTTC
cdr3_aa: CASSFGLAGVETQYF

clone_size: NA
j_call: TRBJ1-6
v_call: TRBV7-3
d_call: NA
cdr3_nt: TGTGCCAGCAGCTTAAGAAGGGCAGGGGAGGGTTCACCCCTCCACTTT
cdr3_aa: CASSLRRAGEGSPLHF

clone_size: NA
j_call: TRBJ2-3
v_call: TRBV7-8
d_call: NA
cdr3_nt: TGTGCCAGCAGCACCGGAGGGGGGGCGCAGTATTTT
cdr3_aa: CASSTGGGAQYF

clone_size: NA
j_call: TRBJ1-2
v_call: TRBV18
d_call: NA
cdr3_nt: TGTGCCAGCTCACCAGACGGGAGTAGTGATGGCTACACCTTC
cdr3_aa: CASSPDGSSDGYTF

clone_size: NA
j_call: TRBJ2-3
v_call: TRBV4-3
d_call: TRBD2
cdr3_nt: TGCGCCAGCAGCCAAGGTCTAGCGGGGCCCACAGATACGCAGTATTTT
cdr3_aa: CASSQGLAGPTDTQYF

clone_size: NA
j_call: TRBJ2-5
v_call: TRBV6-5
d_call: NA
cdr3_nt: TGTGCCAGCAGTTACAGGCAAGGAGACGGAGGGACCCAGTACTTC
cdr3_aa: CASSYRQGDGGTQYF

clone_size: NA
j_call: TRBJ1-2
v_call: TRBV27
d_call: NA
cdr3_nt: TGTGCCAGCAGTCAGGCAGGGGACTATGGCTACACCTTC
cdr3_aa: CASSQAGDYGYTF

clone_size: NA
j_call: TRBJ1-2
v_call: TRBV7-8
d_call: TRBD1
cdr3_nt: TGTGCCAGCAGTCAGGCCGGGACAGGGGAGGTTGGCTACACCTTC
cdr3_aa: CASSQAGTGEVGYTF

clone_size: NA
j_call: TRBJ1-1
v_call: TRBV5-6
d_call: TRBD1
cdr3_nt: TGTGCCAGCAGCTTCCCCGCCGGACAGGCGAACACTGAAGCTTTCTTT
cdr3_aa: CASSFPAGQANTEAFF

clone_size: NA
j_call: TRBJ1-1
v_call: TRBV4-3
d_call: NA
cdr3_nt: TGCGCCAGCAGCCAAGAGGTCAGGGGCACGAAGACTGAAGCTTTCTTT
cdr3_aa: CASSQEVRGTKTEAFF

clone_size: once
j_call: TRBJ1-2
v_call: TRBV9
d_call: NA
cdr3_nt: TGTGCCAGCACCTCAGGATTAGCTAACTATGGCTACACCTTC
cdr3_aa: CASTSGLANYGYTF

clone_size: few
j_call: TRBJ2-7
v_call: TRBV19
d_call: TRBD2
cdr3_nt: TGTGCCAGTAGTATACGGTTAGCGGGGGCCATTACCTCCTACGAGCAGTACTTC
cdr3_aa: CASSIRLAGAITSYEQYF

clone_size: NA
j_call: TRBJ1-5
v_call: TRBV28
d_call: TRBD1
cdr3_nt: TGTGCCAGCAGTTTGTCTGTGAAGCAGGGGGCGATGTTCGGGGGCAATCAGCCCCAGCATTTT
cdr3_aa: CASSLSVKQGAMFGGNQPQHF

clone_size: NA
j_call: TRBJ1-1
v_call: TRBV6-1
d_call: NA
cdr3_nt: TGTGCCAGCAGTGATCTCGGGAGCACTGAAGCTTTCTTT
cdr3_aa: CASSDLGSTEAFF

clone_size: NA
j_call: TRBJ1-2
v_call: TRBV7-9
d_call: NA
cdr3_nt: TGTGCCAGCAGCTTCCTCGAAGGGGAGGATGGCTACACCTTC
cdr3_aa: CASSFLEGEDGYTF

clone_size: NA
j_call: TRBJ1-5
v_call: TRBV7-2
d_call: NA
cdr3_nt: TGTGCCAGCAGCTTAGGTCAGGGGCGGGAGCAGCCCCAGCATTTT
cdr3_aa: CASSLGQGREQPQHF

clone_size: once
j_call: TRBJ2-2
v_call: TRBV14
d_call: TRBD1
cdr3_nt: TGTGCCAGCAGCCAAGAAAGGACAGGGGACACCGGGGAGCTGTTTTTT
cdr3_aa: CASSQERTGDTGELFF

clone_size: NA
j_call: TRBJ1-5
v_call: TRBV6-6
d_call: NA
cdr3_nt: TGTGCCAGCAGTTACTCTCAGCCAGGGGTTCAGCCCCAGCATTTT
cdr3_aa: CASSYSQPGVQPQHF

clone_size: NA
j_call: TRBJ2-3
v_call: TRBV30
d_call: TRBD2
cdr3_nt: TGTGCCTGGAAGGTTGGACTAGCGGGGGGGGATACGCAGTATTTT
cdr3_aa: CAWKVGLAGGDTQYF

clone_size: NA
j_call: TRBJ2-7
v_call: TRBV19
d_call: NA
cdr3_nt: TGTGCCAGTAGGCGGAGGGCCTTTTTAGGTGAGCAGTACTTC
cdr3_aa: CASRRRAFLGEQYF

clone_size: NA
j_call: TRBJ2-3
v_call: TRBV19
d_call: NA
cdr3_nt: TGTGCCAGTAGTGCCAACAGGCGCATTACAGATACGCAGTATTTT
cdr3_aa: CASSANRRITDTQYF

clone_size: NA
j_call: TRBJ2-3
v_call: TRBV19
d_call: TRBD1
cdr3_nt: TGTGCCAGTAGTATTTGGACAGGGTCAGAGGATACGCAGTATTTT
cdr3_aa: CASSIWTGSEDTQYF

clone_size: NA
j_call: TRBJ2-1
v_call: TRBV18
d_call: TRBD2
cdr3_nt: TGTGCCAGCTCACCACCGAGGCGGGGGGACTCCTACAATGAGCAGTTCTTC
cdr3_aa: CASSPPRRGDSYNEQFF

clone_size: NA
j_call: TRBJ1-5
v_call: TRBV6-5
d_call: NA
cdr3_nt: TGTGCCAGCAGTTACTCGAGCGCGGGGCATCAGCCCCAGCATTTT
cdr3_aa: CASSYSSAGHQPQHF

clone_size: NA
j_call: TRBJ1-1
v_call: TRBV7-3
d_call: NA
cdr3_nt: TGTGCCAGCAGCTTAATTAGGAACACTGAAGCTTTCTTT
cdr3_aa: CASSLIRNTEAFF

clone_size: NA
j_call: TRBJ1-1
v_call: TRBV5-6
d_call: NA
cdr3_nt: TGTGCCAGCAGCTACGTAACCGTCAGGGCGCGGACTGAAGCTTTCTTT
cdr3_aa: CASSYVTVRARTEAFF

clone_size: few
j_call: TRBJ1-1
v_call: TRBV6-5
d_call: NA
cdr3_nt: TGTGCCAGCAGTTACGTCTCGAGCACTGAAGCTTTCTTT
cdr3_aa: CASSYVSSTEAFF

clone_size: NA
j_call: TRBJ2-1
v_call: TRBV2
d_call: NA
cdr3_nt: TGTGCCAGCAGTATAACCGGGACACACAATGAGCAGTTCTTC
cdr3_aa: CASSITGTHNEQFF

clone_size: few
j_call: TRBJ1-1
v_call: TRBV5-6
d_call: NA
cdr3_nt: TGTGCCAGCAGCAGTAAGCGAGATGAAGCTTTCTTT
cdr3_aa: CASSSKRDEAFF

clone_size: NA
j_call: TRBJ1-5
v_call: TRBV30
d_call: NA
cdr3_nt: TGTGCCTGGAGTGCCCCGACAGGTTGGAATCAGCCCCAGCATTTT
cdr3_aa: CAWSAPTGWNQPQHF

clone_size: NA
j_call: TRBJ2-1
v_call: TRBV6-5
d_call: TRBD1
cdr3_nt: TGTGCCAGCAGTTACCAGGGGGAGAATGAGCAGTTCTTC
cdr3_aa: CASSYQGENEQFF

clone_size: once
j_call: TRBJ1-4
v_call: TRBV6-6
d_call: NA
cdr3_nt: TGTGCCAGCAGTTCCGGGAGTGAAAAACTGTTTTTT
cdr3_aa: CASSSGSEKLFF

clone_size: NA
j_call: TRBJ1-1
v_call: TRBV29-1
d_call: TRBD1
cdr3_nt: TGCAGCGTTGAGGAACAGGGGAGCAACACTGAAGCTTTCTTT
cdr3_aa: CSVEEQGSNTEAFF

clone_size: few
j_call: TRBJ2-3
v_call: TRBV6-5
d_call: TRBD2
cdr3_nt: TGTGCCAGCAGCTACCTAGGGAGGGAAGATACGCAGTATTTT
cdr3_aa: CASSYLGREDTQYF

clone_size: NA
j_call: TRBJ2-5
v_call: TRBV7-3
d_call: TRBD2
cdr3_nt: TGTGCCAGCAGCTTAAGGGCGGGGGGGCCTCTTGGGACCCAGTACTTC
cdr3_aa: CASSLRAGGPLGTQYF

clone_size: NA
j_call: TRBJ1-2
v_call: TRBV2
d_call: TRBD1
cdr3_nt: TGTGCCAGCAGTGAAAGTTCCGGACAGGTCTATGGCTACACCTTC
cdr3_aa: CASSESSGQVYGYTF

clone_size: NA
j_call: TRBJ2-5
v_call: TRBV29-1
d_call: NA
cdr3_nt: TGCAGCGCCTCCACGGGACAAGAGACCCAGTACTTC
cdr3_aa: CSASTGQETQYF

clone_size: once
j_call: TRBJ2-7
v_call: TRBV11-2
d_call: NA
cdr3_nt: TGTGCCAGCAGCTCCGGTCTCCGCAACCACGAGCAGTACTTC
cdr3_aa: CASSSGLRNHEQYF

clone_size: NA
j_call: TRBJ2-1
v_call: TRBV9
d_call: NA
cdr3_nt: TGTGCCAGCAGCGCCCAACAGAGGGATGAGCAGTTCTTC
cdr3_aa: CASSAQQRDEQFF

clone_size: NA
j_call: TRBJ2-1
v_call: TRBV7-3
d_call: NA
cdr3_nt: TGTGCCAGCAGCTTAAATGGTCTTAGTGAGCAGTTCTTC
cdr3_aa: CASSLNGLSEQFF

clone_size: NA
j_call: TRBJ2-5
v_call: TRBV4-1
d_call: NA
cdr3_nt: TGCGCCAGCAGCCAAGAGGGGGCTGGGGAGACCCAGTACTTC
cdr3_aa: CASSQEGAGETQYF

clone_size: once
j_call: TRBJ2-7
v_call: TRBV4-3
d_call: NA
cdr3_nt: TGCGCCAGCAGCCAAGGTACAGTCAGGGGCAGTTCCTACGAGCAGTACTTC
cdr3_aa: CASSQGTVRGSSYEQYF